This section outlines one T cell receptor beta chain sequence together with its context. This table comes from immunoSEQ multiplex PCR, and its TCRdb copy is limited to in-frame clones, with some not included. The repertoire holds about 26,000 clones, with 85% to 90% as singletons. V lost 0 bases, J lost 2 bases, and 13 bases lay in between. This CDR3 is 16 amino acids long. Looked up from germline, CDR1 is ENHRY and CDR2 is SYGVKD. This sample was taken from a study of T cell changes during pregnancy in multiple sclerosis. The chain joins TRBV10-3 to TRBJ1-2; D is unresolved. Here the sequenced sample was CD8+ T cells from peripheral blood mononuclear cells, taken in the second trimester of pregnancy. This receptor was identified in a female donor with multiple sclerosis, enrolled in a pregnancy study. Here the CDR3 DNA reads TGTGCCATCAGTGAGTCGGAAGCTCCACTAAACTATGGCTACACCTTC. Its protein product is CAISESEAPLNYGYTF.